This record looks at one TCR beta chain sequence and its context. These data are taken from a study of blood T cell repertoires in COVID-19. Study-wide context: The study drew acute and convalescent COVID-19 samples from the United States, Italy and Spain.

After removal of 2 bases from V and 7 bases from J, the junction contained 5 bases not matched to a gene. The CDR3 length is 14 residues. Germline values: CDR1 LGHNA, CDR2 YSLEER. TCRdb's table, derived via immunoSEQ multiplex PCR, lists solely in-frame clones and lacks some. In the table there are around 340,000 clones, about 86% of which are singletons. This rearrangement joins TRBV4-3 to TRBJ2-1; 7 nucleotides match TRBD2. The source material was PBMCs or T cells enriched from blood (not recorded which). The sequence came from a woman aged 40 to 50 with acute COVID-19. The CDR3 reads CASSQNPGGNEQFF. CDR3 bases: TGCGCCAGCAGCCAAAACCCCGGGGGGAATGAGCAGTTCTTC.